This T cell receptor (beta chain) was recorded in a study of OX40 agonist ivuxolimab in advanced cancers. Background on the study: Intravenous ivuxolimab was administered to patients every 2 weeks at 0.01 to 10 mg/kg. Males comprised approximately 81% of the group, whose mean age was roughly 60 years (range about 20 to 85). General study results and limits: Fewer expanded clones were found on average in CD4+ than in CD8+ T cells.

This CDR3 has 15 amino acids. TCRdb keeps only in-frame clones here, not all; method: immunoSEQ multiplex PCR. The data show around 92,000 clones, with approximately 93% seen just once and approximately 0.2% held by the top ten. About this clone: The antigen remains undetermined.

The chain couples TRBV12-2 to TRBJ1-2; the DNA was not compared with TRBD1, the D call given in the table. TRBV12-2 is tagged as a pseudogene. The TCR originated in an adult with an advanced solid tumor such as melanoma, head and neck, liver or kidney cancer. The sequences come from CD4+ or CD8+ T cells sorted from blood, collected in a trial of the OX40 agonist ivuxolimab. The CDR3, as DNA: TGTGCAAGTCGCTTATACAAGTCTCAATTCTATGGCTACACCTTC. Protein product: CASRLYKSQFYGYTF.